This passage covers 12 T cell receptor beta chains from one sample sequenced in a study of CXCR3-negative and CXCR3-positive naive CD8 T cells. Researchers prepared the TRB cDNA libraries using 5' RACE with UMI labels. TCRdb reprocessed the 5' RACE reads, with one entry per CDR3 protein and no DNA. This sample's table has around 45,000 distinct CDR3 sequences. Sequenced: naive CXCR3- CD8+ T cells from blood. Specified subset: CD45RO-CCR7+CD27+CD95- naive CD8+ T cells lacking CXCR3 (TNR3-). These receptors originate from a human donor in good health. Some clones in this sample may be carry-over from other donors' samples.

This rearrangement joins TRBV28 to TRBJ2-1; TCRdb returns TRBD1, unconfirmable since there is no DNA. The germline CDR1 and CDR2 sequences are MDHEN and SYDVKM. The CDR3 runs to 15 residues. CDR3 amino acids: CASSPPRVALSEQFF.

The rearrangement joins TRBV7-3 to TRBJ2-1; TCRdb lists TRBD2, though no DNA is available to test this call. This CDR3 has 16 residues. Germline-derived CDR1 and CDR2 are SGHTA and FQGTGA. CDR3 in amino acids: CASSSLGGALNNEQFF.

The chain combines TRBV27 with TRBJ2-7; TCRdb selects TRBD2, and the lack of DNA leaves this call unchecked. Germline CDR1 and CDR2: MNHEY and SMNVEV (reference sequence). The CDR3 covers 14 residues. CDR3 sequence: CASSPLGLSYEQYF.

The chain uses TRBV27 and TRBJ2-7; TCRdb gives TRBD2 as the D gene, but with no DNA this cannot be confirmed. Germline V gene sequence: CDR1 MNHEY, CDR2 SMNVEV (reference sequence). This CDR3 is 14 amino acids long. The CDR3 here is CASSWASGGYEQYF.

The chain couples TRBV7-2 to TRBJ1-5. The length of the CDR3 is 15 residues. CDR1 is SGHTA, CDR2 FQGNSA, per germline. This chain's CDR3 is CASSPEYYGNQPQHF.

The rearrangement joins TRBV6-4 to TRBJ2-2; the TCRdb D gene call, TRBD1, has no DNA to confirm it. The germline gives CDR1 MRHNA, CDR2 SNTAGT. The CDR3 consists of 17 residues. The CDR3 sequence is CASSPGWDIRRTGELFF.

The CDR3 loop is CSAPDTNTEAFF. The J gene is TRBJ1-1, the V gene TRBV29-1; the TCRdb call, TRBD1, lacks DNA for checking. Germline assignment: CDR1 SQVTM and CDR2 ANQGSEA. This CDR3 has 12 residues.

The chain employs TRBV5-1 and TRBJ2-1; without DNA, the TCRdb call of TRBD1 cannot be checked. Germline V gene sequence: CDR1 SGHRS, CDR2 YFSETQ. The length of the CDR3 is 14 residues. The CDR3 loop is CASSPGQGINEQFF.

The V gene is TRBV5-4, the J gene TRBJ2-1; TCRdb reports TRBD1, a call that lacks DNA to check it against. CDR1 and CDR2 from the germline V gene are SGHNT and YYREEE (reference sequence). The CDR3 loop spans 17 amino acids. The CDR3 region is CASSLVGQGSSYNEQFF.

The rearrangement joins TRBV20-1 to TRBJ2-4; the TRBD1 assignment by TCRdb is unverifiable without DNA. CDR1 and CDR2 from the germline V gene are DFQATT and SNEGSKA (reference sequence). CDR3 length: 16 amino acids. The CDR3 here is CSARDLGGAGKNIQYF.

The CDR3 sequence: CASSTGGLYYGYTF. The chain couples TRBV21-1 to TRBJ1-2; TCRdb outputs TRBD1, but without DNA this stays unchecked. TRBV21-1 constitutes a pseudogene. The CDR3 runs to 14 residues.

J is TRBJ2-1 and V is TRBV6-1; TCRdb proposes TRBD1, but this gene call is untestable without DNA. The CDR3 runs to 15 residues. Germline values: CDR1 MNHNS, CDR2 SASEGT. The CDR3 here is CASTRIGTGNNEQFF.